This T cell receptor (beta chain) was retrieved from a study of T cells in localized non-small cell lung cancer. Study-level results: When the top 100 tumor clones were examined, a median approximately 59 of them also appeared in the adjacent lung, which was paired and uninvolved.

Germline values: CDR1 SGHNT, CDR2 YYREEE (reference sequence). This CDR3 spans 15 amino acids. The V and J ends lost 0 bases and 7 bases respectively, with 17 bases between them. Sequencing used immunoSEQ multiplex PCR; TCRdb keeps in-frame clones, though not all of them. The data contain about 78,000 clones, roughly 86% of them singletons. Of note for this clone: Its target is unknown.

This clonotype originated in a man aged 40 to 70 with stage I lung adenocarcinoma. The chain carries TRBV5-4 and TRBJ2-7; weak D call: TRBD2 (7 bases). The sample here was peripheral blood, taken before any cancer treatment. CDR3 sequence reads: CASSLGGGARREQYF. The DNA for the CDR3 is TGTGCCAGCAGCTTGGGAGGGGGGGCGCGTCGGGAGCAGTACTTC.